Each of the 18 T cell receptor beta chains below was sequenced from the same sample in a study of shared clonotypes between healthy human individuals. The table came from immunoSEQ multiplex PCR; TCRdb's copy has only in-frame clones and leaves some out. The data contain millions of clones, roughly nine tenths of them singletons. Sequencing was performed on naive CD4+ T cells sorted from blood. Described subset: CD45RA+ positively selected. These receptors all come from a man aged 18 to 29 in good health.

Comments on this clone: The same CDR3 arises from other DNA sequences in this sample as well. The CDR3 sequence: CAWSVGQAYEQYF. For the CDR3, the DNA is TGTGCCTGGAGTGTAGGCCAGGCCTACGAGCAGTACTTC. J is TRBJ2-7 and V is TRBV30, with D uncertain. The germline V gene encodes CDR1 GTSNPN and CDR2 SVGIG (reference sequence). The V and J ends lost 0 bases and 2 bases respectively, with 8 bases between them. The CDR3 loop spans 13 amino acids.

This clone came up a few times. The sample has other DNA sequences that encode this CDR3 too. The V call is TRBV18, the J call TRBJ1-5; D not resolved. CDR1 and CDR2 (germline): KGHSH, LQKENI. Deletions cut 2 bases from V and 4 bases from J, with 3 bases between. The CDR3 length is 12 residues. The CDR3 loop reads CASSPGNQPQHF. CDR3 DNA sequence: TGTGCCAGCTCACCAGGGAATCAGCCCCAGCATTTT. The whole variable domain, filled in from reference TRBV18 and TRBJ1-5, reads NAGVMQNPRHLVRRRGQEARLRCSPMKGHSHVYWYRQLPEEGLKFMVYLQKENIIDESGMPKERFSAEFPKEGPSILRIQQVVRGDSAAYFCASSPGNQPQHFGDGTRLSIL.

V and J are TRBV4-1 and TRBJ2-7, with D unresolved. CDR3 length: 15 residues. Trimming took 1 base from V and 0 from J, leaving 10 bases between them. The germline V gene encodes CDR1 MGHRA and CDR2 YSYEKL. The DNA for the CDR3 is TGCGCCAGCAGCCAAGGACCGTTTCGCTCCTACGAGCAGTACTTC. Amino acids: CASSQGPFRSYEQYF.

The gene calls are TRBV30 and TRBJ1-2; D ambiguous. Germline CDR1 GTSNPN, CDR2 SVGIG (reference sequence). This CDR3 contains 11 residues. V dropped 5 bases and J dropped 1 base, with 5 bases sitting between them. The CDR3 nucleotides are TGTGCCTGGGACATTAACTATGGCTACACCTTC. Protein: CAWDINYGYTF.

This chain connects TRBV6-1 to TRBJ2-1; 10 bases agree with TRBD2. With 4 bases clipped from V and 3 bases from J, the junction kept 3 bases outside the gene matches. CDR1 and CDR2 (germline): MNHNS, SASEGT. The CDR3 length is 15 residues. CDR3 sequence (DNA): TGTGCCAGCAGTGTAGCGGGGGGCAGCTACAATGAGCAGTTCTTC. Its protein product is CASSVAGGSYNEQFF.

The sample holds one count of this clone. The CDR3 region has the DNA TGTGCCAGCACCCCGGGGGGCGCCGGGAACATTCAGTACTTC. This gives the protein CASTPGGAGNIQYF. The chain carries TRBV5-5 and TRBJ2-4, with D possibly matching TRBD2 (7 bases). Germline V gene data show CDR1 as SGHKS and CDR2 as YYEKEE (reference sequence). The ends were cut back, 6 bases at V and 7 bases at J, with 17 bases in the middle. The CDR3 contains 14 residues.

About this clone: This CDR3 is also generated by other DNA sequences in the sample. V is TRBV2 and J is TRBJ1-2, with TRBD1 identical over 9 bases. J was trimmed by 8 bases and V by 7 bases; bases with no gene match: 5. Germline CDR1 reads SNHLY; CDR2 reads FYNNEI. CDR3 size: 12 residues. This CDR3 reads CASTRTGDGYTF. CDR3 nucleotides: TGTGCCAGCACCCGGACAGGGGACGGCTACACCTTC.

The CDR3 DNA sequence: TGTGCCAGCAGCTTACAGGGTAATGAAAAACTGTTTTTT. This gives the protein CASSLQGNEKLFF. V gene TRBV7-2 combines with J gene TRBJ1-4, with a tentative D call TRBD1 (5 bases). The germline gives CDR1 SGHTA, CDR2 FQGNSA. There are 13 residues in the CDR3. The V and J ends lost 2 bases and 4 bases respectively, with 5 bases between them.

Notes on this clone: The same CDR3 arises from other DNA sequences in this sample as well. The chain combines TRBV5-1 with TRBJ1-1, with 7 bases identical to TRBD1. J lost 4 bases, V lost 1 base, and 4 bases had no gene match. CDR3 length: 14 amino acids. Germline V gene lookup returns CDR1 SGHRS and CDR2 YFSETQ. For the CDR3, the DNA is TGCGCCAGCAGCTTGTCAGGGGGAGGCACTGAAGCTTTCTTT. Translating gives CASSLSGGGTEAFF.

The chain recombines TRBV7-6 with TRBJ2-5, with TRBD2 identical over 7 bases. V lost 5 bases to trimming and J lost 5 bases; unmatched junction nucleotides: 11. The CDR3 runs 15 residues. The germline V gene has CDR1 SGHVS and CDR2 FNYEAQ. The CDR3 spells CASSGGGTLMETQYF. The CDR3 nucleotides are TGTGCCAGCAGCGGGGGGGGGACCCTGATGGAGACCCAGTACTTC. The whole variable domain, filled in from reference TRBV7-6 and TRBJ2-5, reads GAGVSQSPRYKVTKRGQDVALRCDPISGHVSLYWYRQALGQGPEFLTYFNYEAQQDKSGLPNDRFSAERPEGSISTLTIQRTEQRDSAMYRCASSGGGTLMETQYFGPGTRLLVL.

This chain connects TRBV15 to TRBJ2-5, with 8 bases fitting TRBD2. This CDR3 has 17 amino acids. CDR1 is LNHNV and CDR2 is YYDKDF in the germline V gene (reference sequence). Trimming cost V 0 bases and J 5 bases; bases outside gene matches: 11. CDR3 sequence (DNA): TGTGCCACCAGCAGAGAGAATAGCGGGACTCTTTGGGAGACCCAGTACTTC. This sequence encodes CATSRENSGTLWETQYF.

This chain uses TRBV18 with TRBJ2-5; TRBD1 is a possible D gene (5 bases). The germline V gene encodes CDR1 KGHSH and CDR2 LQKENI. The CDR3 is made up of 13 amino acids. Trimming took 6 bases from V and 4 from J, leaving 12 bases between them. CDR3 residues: CASSLDSRETQYF. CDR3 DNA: TGTGCCAGCTCTTTAGACAGTAGAGAGACCCAGTACTTC.

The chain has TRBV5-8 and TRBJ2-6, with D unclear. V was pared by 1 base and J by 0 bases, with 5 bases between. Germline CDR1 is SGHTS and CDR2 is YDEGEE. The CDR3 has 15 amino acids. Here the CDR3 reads CASSLSTSGANVLTF. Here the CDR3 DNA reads TGTGCCAGCAGCTTGAGTACCTCTGGGGCCAACGTCCTGACTTTC.

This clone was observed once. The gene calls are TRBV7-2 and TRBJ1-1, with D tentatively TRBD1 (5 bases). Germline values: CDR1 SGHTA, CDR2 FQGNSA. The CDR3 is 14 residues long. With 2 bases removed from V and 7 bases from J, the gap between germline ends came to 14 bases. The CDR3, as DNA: TGTGCCAGCAGCTTATCAAGGGACTTGGTTGAAGCTTTCTTT. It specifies CASSLSRDLVEAFF.

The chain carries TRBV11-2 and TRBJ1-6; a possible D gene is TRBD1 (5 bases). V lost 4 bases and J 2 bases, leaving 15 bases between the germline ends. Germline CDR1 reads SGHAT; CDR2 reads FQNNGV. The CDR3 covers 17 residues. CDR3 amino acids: CASSSRGQGAYNSPLHF. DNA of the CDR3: TGTGCCAGCAGCTCCCGAGGGCAGGGCGCCTATAATTCACCCCTCCACTTT.

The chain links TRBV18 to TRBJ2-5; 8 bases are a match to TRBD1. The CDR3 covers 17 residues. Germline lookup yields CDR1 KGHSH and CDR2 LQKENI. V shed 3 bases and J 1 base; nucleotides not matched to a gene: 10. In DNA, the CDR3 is TGTGCCAGCTCACCGCTCGGTCAGGGGGCATCCCAAGAGACCCAGTACTTC. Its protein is CASSPLGQGASQETQYF.

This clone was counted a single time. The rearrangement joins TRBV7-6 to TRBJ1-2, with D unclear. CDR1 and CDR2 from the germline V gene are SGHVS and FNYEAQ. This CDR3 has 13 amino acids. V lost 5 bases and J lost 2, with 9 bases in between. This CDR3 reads CASSPLGNYGYTF. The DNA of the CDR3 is TGTGCCAGCAGCCCTCTCGGGAACTATGGCTACACCTTC.

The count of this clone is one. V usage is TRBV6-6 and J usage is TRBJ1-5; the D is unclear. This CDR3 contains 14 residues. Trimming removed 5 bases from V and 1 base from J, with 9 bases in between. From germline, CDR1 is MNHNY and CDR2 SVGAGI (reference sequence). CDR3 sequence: CASSLGTSNQPQHF. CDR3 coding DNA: TGTGCCAGCAGTCTCGGAACAAGCAATCAGCCCCAGCATTTT.